This passage covers 9 T cell receptor beta chains from one sample sequenced in a study of blood T cell repertoires in COVID-19 (dated by TCRdb to about 2020). Libraries were prepared through the immunoSEQ multiplex PCR assay. TCRdb limited this immuneACCESS table to in-frame rearrangements with V and J called. A share of clones is missing; checked studies link under half to unresolved V genes, and the rest is unexplained. The sample contains about 98,000 clones, 87% of them found a single time. Roughly 2% of the sample belongs to the ten largest clones. Sequenced input: peripheral blood. All receptors derive from a man between 50 and 59 years old with active COVID-19.

This clone was seen a single time. CDR3 in DNA: TGTGCCAGCAGCTCGAAAACCGGGACTAGCGCCTATGAGCAGTTCTTC. Encoded protein: CASSSKTGTSAYEQFF. The rearrangement uses TRBV7-2 and TRBJ2-1; 10 bases line up with TRBD2. In germline, CDR1 is SGHTA, CDR2 FQGNSA. The CDR3 is 16 residues long. V shed 4 bases and J 8 bases; nucleotides not matched to a gene: 11.

In regard to this clone: The identical CDR3 is also encoded by other nucleotide sequences in the sample. The chain is built from TRBV12-3 or TRBV12-4 and TRBJ1-1; possible D gene TRBD1, 5 bases. Deletions cut 4 bases from V and 4 bases from J, with 7 bases between. This CDR3 contains 12 residues. The CDR3 region has the DNA TGTGCCAGCAGTTACGGGGGCACTGAAGCTTTCTTT. It yields the protein CASSYGGTEAFF.

The V and J genes are TRBV6-5 and TRBJ1-5; 7 nucleotides match TRBD1. This CDR3 is 15 amino acids long. With V trimmed by 6 bases and J by 0 bases, 5 bases remained unmatched. The germline gives CDR1 MNHEY, CDR2 SVGAGI. In DNA, the CDR3 is TGTGCCAGCAGCTGGGGACAGTATAGCAATCAGCCCCAGCATTTT. Encoded protein: CASSWGQYSNQPQHF.

The J gene is TRBJ2-7, the V gene TRBV6-2 or TRBV6-3; D is ambiguous. CDR1 is MNHEY and CDR2 is SVGEGT in the germline V gene. V shed 6 bases and J shed 4 bases, with 7 bases lying between them. The CDR3 contains 11 residues. The CDR3 protein is CASSERYEQYF. The CDR3, as DNA: TGTGCCAGCAGCGAGAGATACGAGCAGTACTTC.

The chain links TRBV18 to TRBJ1-2; D is perhaps TRBD1 (5 bases). Germline loops: CDR1 KGHSH, CDR2 LQKENI. CDR3 length equals 13 residues. V dropped 3 bases and J dropped 2 bases, with 7 bases sitting between them. The CDR3 bases are TGTGCCAGCTCACCGGGGCAGAACTATGGCTACACCTTC. It specifies CASSPGQNYGYTF.

The genes are TRBV7-9 and TRBJ1-1; possibly TRBD1 for D (5 bases). The CDR3 runs 17 residues. Between the trimmed V and J ends, which lost 5 bases and 2 bases, there was a span of 21 bases. The germline gives CDR1 SEHNR, CDR2 FQNEAQ (reference sequence). CDR3 DNA: TGTGCCAGCAGCCCTCCATTTCGACAGCTCACCAACACTGAAGCTTTCTTT. As protein: CASSPPFRQLTNTEAFF. Full variable domain (remainder filled in from reference TRBV7-9 and TRBJ1-1): DTGVSQNPRHKITKRGQNVTFRCDPISEHNRLYWYRQTLGQGPEFLTYFQNEAQLEKSRLLSDRFSAERPKGSFSTLEIQRTEQGDSAMYLCASSPPFRQLTNTEAFFGQGTRLTVV.

The chain combines TRBV30 with TRBJ1-2; weak D call: TRBD1 (5 bases). V lost 1 base and J lost 7, with 16 bases in between. Germline lookup yields CDR1 GTSNPN and CDR2 SVGIG (reference sequence). This CDR3 is built from 14 residues. DNA for the CDR3: TGTGCCTGGAGTGCCCGGCAGGGAGGGGTTGGCTACACCTTC. Amino acid sequence: CAWSARQGGVGYTF. The full variable domain, rest sourced from reference TRBV30 and TRBJ1-2, is SQTIHQWPATLVQPVGSPLSLECTVEGTSNPNLYWYRQAAGRGLQLLFYSVGIGQISSEVPQNLSASRPQDRQFILSSKKLLLSDSGFYLCAWSARQGGVGYTFGSGTRLTVV.

The rearrangement uses TRBV7-2 and TRBJ1-6; 10 nucleotides align to TRBD1. Germline trimming cut 4 bases from V and 10 bases from J; bases unmatched to any gene: 13. The CDR3 has 17 amino acids. CDR1 is SGHTA and CDR2 is FQGNSA in the germline V gene. CDR3: CASSSGDRGPTLSPLHF. The CDR3 DNA reads as TGTGCCAGCAGCTCCGGGGACAGGGGCCCCACCTTGTCACCCCTCCACTTT.

The CDR3 loop is CASSGGPNTGELFF. CDR3 nucleotides: TGTGCCAGCAGCGGGGGCCCGAACACCGGGGAGCTGTTTTTT. The chain links TRBV9 to TRBJ2-2, with D possibly being TRBD1 (5 bases). Trimming removed 3 bases at V and 0 bases at J, with 6 bases between. This CDR3 is built from 14 residues. CDR1 SGDLS and CDR2 YYNGEE come from the germline V gene.